This TCR beta chain was identified during a study of T cells in Graves' hyperthyroidism and ophthalmopathy. Trimming took 3 bases from V and 8 from J, leaving 7 bases between them. Looked up from germline, CDR1 is SGHAT and CDR2 is FQNNGV. The CDR3 totals 12 residues. This clonotype was found a few times. Using RNA transcripts as the source, TCR beta CDR3 regions were amplified. Carried out on the TCR CDR3, a first-round RT-PCR used the HTBI primer set. TCRdb redid the calling of the multiplex PCR reads with MiXCR, one entry per CDR3 protein. Here the sample spans about 360,000 distinct CDR3 sequences, 13% being singletons. Graves' hyperthyroidism without ophthalmopathy progression within 18 months was termed stable. Hyperthyroidism in the patients, aged 18 to 65, was newly diagnosed and under 2 months in duration. Each diagnosis drew on symptoms, thyroxine, TRAb, thyroid ultrasound and orbital computed tomography findings.

Sample: blood. The sequence was obtained from a woman under 30 with Graves' hyperthyroidism. V usage is TRBV11-2 and J usage is TRBJ1-4; D gene unclear. This CDR3 is CASSFYGEKLFF. DNA for the CDR3: TGTGCCAGCAGCTTTTATGGGGAAAAACTGTTTTTT.